Given below is one TCR beta chain in context. Germline and junction disagree at one end, which may indicate a read error. This sample was included in a study of T-cell reconstitution after alpha-beta-depleted transplantation in children. The CDR3 spans 12 residues. Unique molecular identifiers were used in preparing the TCRbeta library. TCRdb re-analysed the PCR reads in MiXCR, keeping a single row per CDR3 protein. The data contain hundreds of thousands of distinct CDR3 sequences, 15% to 20% of them seen just once; the ten biggest clones take up approximately 4.5%. This material consisted of PBMCs, mostly from graft donor cells, taken 360 days after TCRalphabeta/CD19-depleted stem cell transplant. This chain links TRBV12-3 or TRBV12-4 with TRBJ1-2, with 8 bases that match TRBD1. This clonotype was sampled from a male patient younger than 18 who had a stem cell transplant for acute lymphoblastic leukemia, so the T cells may come from the graft donor. CDR3 DNA sequence: TGTGCCGGCCGTCCCGGGACAGGTCCGTCCGCCTTC. Its translation: CAGRPGTGPSAF.